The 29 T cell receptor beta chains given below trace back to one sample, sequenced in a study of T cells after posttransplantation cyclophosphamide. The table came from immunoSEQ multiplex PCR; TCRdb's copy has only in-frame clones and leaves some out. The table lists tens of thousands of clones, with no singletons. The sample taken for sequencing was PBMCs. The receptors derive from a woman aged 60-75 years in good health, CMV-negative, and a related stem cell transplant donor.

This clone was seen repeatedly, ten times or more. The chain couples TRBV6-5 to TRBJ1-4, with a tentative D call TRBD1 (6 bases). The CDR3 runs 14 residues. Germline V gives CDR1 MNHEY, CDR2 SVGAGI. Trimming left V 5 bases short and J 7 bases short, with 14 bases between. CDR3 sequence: CASSKPGHGEKLFF. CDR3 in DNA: TGTGCCAGCAGTAAGCCGGGACACGGTGAAAAACTGTTTTTT.

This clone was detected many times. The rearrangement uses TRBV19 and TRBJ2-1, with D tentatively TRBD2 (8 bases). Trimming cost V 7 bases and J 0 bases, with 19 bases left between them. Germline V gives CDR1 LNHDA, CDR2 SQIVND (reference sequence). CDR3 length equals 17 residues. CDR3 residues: CASTPGGGRASYNEQFF. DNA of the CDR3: TGTGCCAGTACCCCGGGAGGGGGCAGGGCCTCCTACAATGAGCAGTTCTTC.

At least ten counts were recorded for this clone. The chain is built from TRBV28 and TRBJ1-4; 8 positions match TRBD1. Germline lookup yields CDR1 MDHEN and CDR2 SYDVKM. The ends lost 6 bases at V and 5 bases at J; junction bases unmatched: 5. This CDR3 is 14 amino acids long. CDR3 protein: CASSGDRRNEKLFF. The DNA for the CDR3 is TGTGCCAGCAGCGGGGACAGGAGAAATGAAAAACTGTTTTTT. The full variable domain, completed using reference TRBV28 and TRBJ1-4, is DVKVTQSSRYLVKRTGEKVFLECVQDMDHENMFWYRQDPGLGLRLIYFSYDVKMKEKGDIPEGYSVSREKKERFSLILESASTNQTSMYLCASSGDRRNEKLFFGSGTQLSVL.

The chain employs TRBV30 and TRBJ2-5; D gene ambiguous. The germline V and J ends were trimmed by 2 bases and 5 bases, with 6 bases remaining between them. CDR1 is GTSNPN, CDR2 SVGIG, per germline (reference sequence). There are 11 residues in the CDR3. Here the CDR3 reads CAWSLLETQYF. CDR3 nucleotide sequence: TGTGCCTGGAGTCTTCTGGAGACCCAGTACTTC.

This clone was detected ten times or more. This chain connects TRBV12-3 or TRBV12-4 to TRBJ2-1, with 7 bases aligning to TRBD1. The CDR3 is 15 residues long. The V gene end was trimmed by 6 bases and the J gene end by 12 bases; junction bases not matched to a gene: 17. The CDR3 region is CASRSDRVSAVGQFF. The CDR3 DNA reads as TGTGCCAGCAGGTCCGACAGGGTATCGGCGGTAGGGCAGTTCTTC.

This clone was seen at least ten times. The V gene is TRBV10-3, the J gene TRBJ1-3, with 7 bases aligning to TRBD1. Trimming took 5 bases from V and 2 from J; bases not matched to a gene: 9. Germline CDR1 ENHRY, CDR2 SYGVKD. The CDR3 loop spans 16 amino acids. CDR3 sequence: CAISPLDRVTGNTIYF. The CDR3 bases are TGTGCCATCAGTCCATTAGACAGGGTGACTGGAAACACCATATATTTT.

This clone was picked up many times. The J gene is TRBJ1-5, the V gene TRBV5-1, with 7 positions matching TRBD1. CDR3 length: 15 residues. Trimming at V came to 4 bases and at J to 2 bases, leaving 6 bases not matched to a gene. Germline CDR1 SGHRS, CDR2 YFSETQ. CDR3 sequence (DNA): TGCGCCAGCAGCAGATGGACAGGTGGCAATCAGCCCCAGCATTTT. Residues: CASSRWTGGNQPQHF.

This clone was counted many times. CDR3 protein: CASSWGPRSTNEKLFF. CDR3 nucleotide sequence: TGTGCCAGCAGCTGGGGCCCGAGATCAACTAATGAAAAACTGTTTTTT. V usage is TRBV5-6 and J usage is TRBJ1-4, with TRBD1 as a possible D gene (5 bases). The CDR3 loop spans 16 amino acids. Germline V lookup: CDR1 SGHDT, CDR2 YYEEEE. Trimming removed 3 bases at V and 0 bases at J, with 12 bases between. The whole variable domain, remainder taken from reference TRBV5-6 and TRBJ1-4, is DAGVTQSPTHLIKTRGQQVTLRCSPKSGHDTVSWYQQALGQGPQFIFQYYEEEERQRGNFPDRFSGHQFPNYSSELNVNALLLGDSALYLCASSWGPRSTNEKLFFGSGTQLSVL.

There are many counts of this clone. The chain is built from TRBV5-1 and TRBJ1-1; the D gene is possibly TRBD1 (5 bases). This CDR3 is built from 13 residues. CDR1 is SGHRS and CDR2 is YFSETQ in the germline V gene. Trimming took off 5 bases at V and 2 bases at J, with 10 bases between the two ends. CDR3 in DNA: TGCGCCAGCAGAGGGGTAGTCAACACTGAAGCTTTCTTT. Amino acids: CASRGVVNTEAFF.

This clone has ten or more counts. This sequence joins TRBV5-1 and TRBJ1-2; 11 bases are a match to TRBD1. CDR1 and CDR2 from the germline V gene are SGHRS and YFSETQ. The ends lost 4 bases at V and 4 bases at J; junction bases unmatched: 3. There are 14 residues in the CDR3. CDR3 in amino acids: CASSPGTGGYGYTF. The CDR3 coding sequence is TGCGCCAGCAGCCCAGGGACAGGGGGCTATGGCTACACCTTC.

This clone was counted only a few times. The CDR3 coding sequence is TGTGCCAGCAGCCGAGACAGGGCGGTCAAGCCCCAGCATTTT. Translating it yields CASSRDRAVKPQHF. V usage is TRBV6-5 and J usage is TRBJ1-5; 7 bases map to TRBD1. Germline V gene sequence: CDR1 MNHEY, CDR2 SVGAGI. The CDR3 is 14 amino acids. Trimming removed 6 bases from V and 8 bases from J; junction bases left unmatched: 10.

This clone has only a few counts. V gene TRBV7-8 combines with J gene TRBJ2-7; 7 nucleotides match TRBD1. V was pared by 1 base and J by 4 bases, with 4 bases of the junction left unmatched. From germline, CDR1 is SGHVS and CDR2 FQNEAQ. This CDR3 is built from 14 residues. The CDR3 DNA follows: TGTGCCAGCAGCTTAGATCAGGGGGTTTACGAGCAGTACTTC. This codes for CASSLDQGVYEQYF.

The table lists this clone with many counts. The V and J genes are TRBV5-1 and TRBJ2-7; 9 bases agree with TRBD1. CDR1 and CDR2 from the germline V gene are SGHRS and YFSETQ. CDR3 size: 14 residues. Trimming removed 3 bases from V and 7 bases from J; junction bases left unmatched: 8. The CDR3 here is CASSSGDRDGEQYF. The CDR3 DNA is TGCGCCAGCAGCTCCGGGGACAGGGACGGAGAGCAGTACTTC.

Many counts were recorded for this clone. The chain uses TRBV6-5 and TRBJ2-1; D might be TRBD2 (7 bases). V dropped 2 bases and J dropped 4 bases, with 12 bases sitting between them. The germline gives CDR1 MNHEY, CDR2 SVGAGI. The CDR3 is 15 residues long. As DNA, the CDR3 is TGTGCCAGCAGTTACGGGGGGGGCTCTTACAATGAGCAGTTCTTC. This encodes CASSYGGGSYNEQFF.

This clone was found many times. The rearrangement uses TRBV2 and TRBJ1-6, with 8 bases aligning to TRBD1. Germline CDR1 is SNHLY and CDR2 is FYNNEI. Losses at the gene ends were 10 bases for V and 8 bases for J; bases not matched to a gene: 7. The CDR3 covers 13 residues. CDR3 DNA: TGTGCCACAACAGGGGGTGAACATTCACCCCTCCACTTT. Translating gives CATTGGEHSPLHF. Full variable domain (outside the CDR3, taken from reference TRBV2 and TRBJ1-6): EPEVTQTPSHQVTQMGQEVILRCVPISNHLYFYWYRQILGQKVEFLVSFYNNEISEKSEIFDDQFSVERPDGSNFTLKIRSTKLEDSAMYFCATTGGEHSPLHFGNGTRLTVT.

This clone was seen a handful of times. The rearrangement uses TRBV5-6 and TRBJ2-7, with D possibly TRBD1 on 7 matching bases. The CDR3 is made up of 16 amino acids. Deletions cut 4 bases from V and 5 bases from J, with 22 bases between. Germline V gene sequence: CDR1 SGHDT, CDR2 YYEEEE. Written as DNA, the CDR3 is TGTGCCAGCAGCCGGGGGATGAACCGGGACAGCGACGAGCAGTACTTC. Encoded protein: CASSRGMNRDSDEQYF.

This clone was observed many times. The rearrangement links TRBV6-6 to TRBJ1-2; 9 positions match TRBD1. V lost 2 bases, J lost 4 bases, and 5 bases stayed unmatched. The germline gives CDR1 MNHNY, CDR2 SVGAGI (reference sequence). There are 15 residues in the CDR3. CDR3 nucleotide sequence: TGTGCCAGCAGTTACGCGGACAGGGGCACCTATGGCTACACCTTC. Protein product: CASSYADRGTYGYTF.

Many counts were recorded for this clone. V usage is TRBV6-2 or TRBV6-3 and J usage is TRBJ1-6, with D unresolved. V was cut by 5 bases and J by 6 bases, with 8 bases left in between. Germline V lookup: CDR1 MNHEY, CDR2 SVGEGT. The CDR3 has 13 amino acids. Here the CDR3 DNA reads TGTGCCAGCAGTGGGCAGGTTAATTCACCCCTCCACTTT. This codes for CASSGQVNSPLHF.

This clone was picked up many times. CDR3 amino acids: CASSQYWQGADTIYF. The CDR3 DNA reads TGTGCCAGCAGCCAATATTGGCAGGGGGCGGACACCATATATTTT. This chain connects TRBV14 to TRBJ1-3, with 8 bases that match TRBD1. The CDR3 has 15 amino acids. The germline CDR1 and CDR2 sequences are SGHDN and FVKESK. The V and J ends lost 2 bases and 8 bases, in that order; junction bases with no gene match: 8.

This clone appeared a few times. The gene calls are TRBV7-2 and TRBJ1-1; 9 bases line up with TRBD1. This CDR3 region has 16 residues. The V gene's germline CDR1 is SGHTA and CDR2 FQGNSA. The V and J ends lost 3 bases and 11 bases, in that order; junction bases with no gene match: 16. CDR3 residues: CASSLGGQGRVSRAFF. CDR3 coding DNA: TGTGCCAGCAGCTTGGGAGGACAGGGGAGGGTTTCAAGGGCTTTCTTT.

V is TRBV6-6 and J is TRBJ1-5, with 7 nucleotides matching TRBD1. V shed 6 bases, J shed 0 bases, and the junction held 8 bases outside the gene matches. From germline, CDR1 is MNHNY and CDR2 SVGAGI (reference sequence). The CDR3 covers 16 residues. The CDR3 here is CASRDRDPYSNQPQHF. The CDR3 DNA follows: TGTGCCAGCAGAGACAGGGACCCCTATAGCAATCAGCCCCAGCATTTT.

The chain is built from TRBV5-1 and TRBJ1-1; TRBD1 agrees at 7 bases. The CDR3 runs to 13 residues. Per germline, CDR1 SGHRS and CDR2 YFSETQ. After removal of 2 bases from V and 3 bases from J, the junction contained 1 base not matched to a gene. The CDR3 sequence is CASSFQGDTEAFF. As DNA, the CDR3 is TGCGCCAGCAGCTTCCAGGGGGACACTGAAGCTTTCTTT.

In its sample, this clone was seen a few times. The CDR3, as DNA: TGTGCCAGCAGTTTATTATTAAAGGGACAGGGGTTTTACGAGCAGTACTTC. This gives the protein CASSLLLKGQGFYEQYF. The V and J genes are TRBV28 and TRBJ2-7, with 10 bases matching TRBD1. The CDR3 sequence is 17 residues long. J was trimmed by 4 bases and V by 1 base; bases with no gene match: 10. Germline lookup yields CDR1 MDHEN and CDR2 SYDVKM.

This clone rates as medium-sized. In DNA form, the CDR3 reads TGCGCCAGCAGCGAATACAGTCTCAATGAAAAACTGTTTTTT. It codes for CASSEYSLNEKLFF. V gene TRBV4-3 combines with J gene TRBJ1-4; D is undetermined. Germline loops: CDR1 LGHNA, CDR2 YSLEER. The CDR3 runs 14 residues. Trimming left V 5 bases short and J 5 bases short, with 12 bases between.

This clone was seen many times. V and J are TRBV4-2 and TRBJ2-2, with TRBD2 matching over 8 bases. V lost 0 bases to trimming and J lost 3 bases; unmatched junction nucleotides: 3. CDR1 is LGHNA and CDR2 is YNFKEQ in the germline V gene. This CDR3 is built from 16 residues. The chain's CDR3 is CASSQEKLADTGELFF. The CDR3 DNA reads TGTGCCAGCAGCCAAGAAAAACTAGCGGACACCGGGGAGCTGTTTTTT.

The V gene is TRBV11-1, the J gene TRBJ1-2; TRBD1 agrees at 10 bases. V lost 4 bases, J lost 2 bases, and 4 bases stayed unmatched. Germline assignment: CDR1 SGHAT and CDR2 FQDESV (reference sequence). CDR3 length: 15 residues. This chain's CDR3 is CASSSRQGANYGYTF. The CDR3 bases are TGTGCCAGCAGCTCAAGACAGGGGGCGAACTATGGCTACACCTTC.

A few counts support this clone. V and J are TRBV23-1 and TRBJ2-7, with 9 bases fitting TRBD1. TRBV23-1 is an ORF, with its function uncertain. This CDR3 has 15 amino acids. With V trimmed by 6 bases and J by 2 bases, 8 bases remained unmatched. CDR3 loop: CASRGNRQGAYEQYF. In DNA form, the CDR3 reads TGCGCCAGCAGAGGGAACAGACAGGGGGCCTACGAGCAGTACTTC.

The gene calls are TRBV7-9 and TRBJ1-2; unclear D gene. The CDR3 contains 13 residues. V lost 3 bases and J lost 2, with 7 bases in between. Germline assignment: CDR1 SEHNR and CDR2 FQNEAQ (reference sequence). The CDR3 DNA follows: TGTGCCAGCAGCTTGGGCCAGAACTATGGCTACACCTTC. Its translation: CASSLGQNYGYTF.

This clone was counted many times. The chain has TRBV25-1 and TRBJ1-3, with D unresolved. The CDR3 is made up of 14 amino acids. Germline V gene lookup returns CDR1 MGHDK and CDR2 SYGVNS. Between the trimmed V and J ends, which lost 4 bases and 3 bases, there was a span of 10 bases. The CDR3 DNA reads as TGTGCCAGCAGTGTCCCCGGCGGTGGAAACACCATATATTTT. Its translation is CASSVPGGGNTIYF.